This entry features one T cell receptor beta chain sequence. The antigen is not known. The sample originates from a study of T cells in localized non-small cell lung cancer. Findings and limits, study-wide: Density of T cells in blood, when higher, went with longer overall survival. Across samples, adjacent lung featured a median roughly 60 of the top 100 tumor clones. The study sequenced only one region of the tumor. As a result, intratumor heterogeneity could not be excluded and remains possible. The greatest T cell clonality was found in uninvolved adjacent lung (higher than in tumor).

Sequencing was performed with immunoSEQ multiplex PCR; in TCRdb, only in-frame clones are kept and a portion is missing. The sample contains roughly 30,000 clones, roughly 90% of which appear only once. This CDR3 is built from 14 residues. Germline CDR1 reads LNHNV; CDR2 reads YYDKDF (reference sequence). V lost 5 bases, J lost 6 bases, and 9 bases stayed unmatched. The TCR sequence derives from a woman aged 35 to 70 with stage III lung adenocarcinoma. V is TRBV15 and J is TRBJ2-7; 8 positions match TRBD2. The input for sequencing was peripheral blood mononuclear cells, taken before any cancer treatment. The CDR3 sequence is CATSPSGGVFEQYF. For the CDR3, the DNA is TGTGCCACCAGCCCCTCGGGAGGGGTTTTCGAGCAGTACTTC.